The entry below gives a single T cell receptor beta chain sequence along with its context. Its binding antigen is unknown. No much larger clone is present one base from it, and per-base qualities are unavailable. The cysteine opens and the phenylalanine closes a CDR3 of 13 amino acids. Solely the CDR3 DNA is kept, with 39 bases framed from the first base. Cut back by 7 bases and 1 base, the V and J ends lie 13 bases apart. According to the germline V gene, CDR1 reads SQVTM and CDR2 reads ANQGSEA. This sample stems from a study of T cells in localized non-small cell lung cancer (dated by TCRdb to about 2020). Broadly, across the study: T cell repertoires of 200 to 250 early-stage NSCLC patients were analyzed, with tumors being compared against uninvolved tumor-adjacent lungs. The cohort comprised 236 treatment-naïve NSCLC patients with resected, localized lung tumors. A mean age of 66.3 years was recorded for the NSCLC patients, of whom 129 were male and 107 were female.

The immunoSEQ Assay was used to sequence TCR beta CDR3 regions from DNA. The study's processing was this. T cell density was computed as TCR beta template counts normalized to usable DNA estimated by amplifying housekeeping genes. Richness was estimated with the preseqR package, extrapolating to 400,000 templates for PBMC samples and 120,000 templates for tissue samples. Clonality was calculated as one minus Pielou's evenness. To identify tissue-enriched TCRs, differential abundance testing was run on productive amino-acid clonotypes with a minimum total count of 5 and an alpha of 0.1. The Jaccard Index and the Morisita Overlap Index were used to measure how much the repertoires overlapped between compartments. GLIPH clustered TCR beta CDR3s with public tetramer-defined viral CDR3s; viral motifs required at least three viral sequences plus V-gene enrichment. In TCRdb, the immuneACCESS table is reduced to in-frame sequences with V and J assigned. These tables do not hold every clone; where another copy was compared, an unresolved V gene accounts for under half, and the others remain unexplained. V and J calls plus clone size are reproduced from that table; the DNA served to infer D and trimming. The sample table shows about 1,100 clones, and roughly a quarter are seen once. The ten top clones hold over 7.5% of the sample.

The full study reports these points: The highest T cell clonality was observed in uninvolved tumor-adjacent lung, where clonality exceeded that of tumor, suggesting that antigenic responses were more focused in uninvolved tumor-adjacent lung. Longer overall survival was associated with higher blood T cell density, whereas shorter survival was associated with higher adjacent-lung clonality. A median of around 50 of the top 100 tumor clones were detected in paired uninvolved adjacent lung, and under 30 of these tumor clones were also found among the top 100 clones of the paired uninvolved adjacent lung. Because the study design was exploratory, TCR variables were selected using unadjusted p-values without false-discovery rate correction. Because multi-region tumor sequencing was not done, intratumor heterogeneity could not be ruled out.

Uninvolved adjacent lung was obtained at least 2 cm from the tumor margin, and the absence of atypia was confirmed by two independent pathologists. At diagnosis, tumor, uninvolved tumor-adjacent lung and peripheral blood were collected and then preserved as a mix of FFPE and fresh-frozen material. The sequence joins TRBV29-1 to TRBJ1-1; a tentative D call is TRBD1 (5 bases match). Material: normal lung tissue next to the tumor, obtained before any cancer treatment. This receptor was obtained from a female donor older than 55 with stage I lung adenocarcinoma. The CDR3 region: CSAHSGPNTEAFF. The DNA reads TGCAGCGCCCATTCGGGGCCGAACACTGAAGCTTTCTTT.